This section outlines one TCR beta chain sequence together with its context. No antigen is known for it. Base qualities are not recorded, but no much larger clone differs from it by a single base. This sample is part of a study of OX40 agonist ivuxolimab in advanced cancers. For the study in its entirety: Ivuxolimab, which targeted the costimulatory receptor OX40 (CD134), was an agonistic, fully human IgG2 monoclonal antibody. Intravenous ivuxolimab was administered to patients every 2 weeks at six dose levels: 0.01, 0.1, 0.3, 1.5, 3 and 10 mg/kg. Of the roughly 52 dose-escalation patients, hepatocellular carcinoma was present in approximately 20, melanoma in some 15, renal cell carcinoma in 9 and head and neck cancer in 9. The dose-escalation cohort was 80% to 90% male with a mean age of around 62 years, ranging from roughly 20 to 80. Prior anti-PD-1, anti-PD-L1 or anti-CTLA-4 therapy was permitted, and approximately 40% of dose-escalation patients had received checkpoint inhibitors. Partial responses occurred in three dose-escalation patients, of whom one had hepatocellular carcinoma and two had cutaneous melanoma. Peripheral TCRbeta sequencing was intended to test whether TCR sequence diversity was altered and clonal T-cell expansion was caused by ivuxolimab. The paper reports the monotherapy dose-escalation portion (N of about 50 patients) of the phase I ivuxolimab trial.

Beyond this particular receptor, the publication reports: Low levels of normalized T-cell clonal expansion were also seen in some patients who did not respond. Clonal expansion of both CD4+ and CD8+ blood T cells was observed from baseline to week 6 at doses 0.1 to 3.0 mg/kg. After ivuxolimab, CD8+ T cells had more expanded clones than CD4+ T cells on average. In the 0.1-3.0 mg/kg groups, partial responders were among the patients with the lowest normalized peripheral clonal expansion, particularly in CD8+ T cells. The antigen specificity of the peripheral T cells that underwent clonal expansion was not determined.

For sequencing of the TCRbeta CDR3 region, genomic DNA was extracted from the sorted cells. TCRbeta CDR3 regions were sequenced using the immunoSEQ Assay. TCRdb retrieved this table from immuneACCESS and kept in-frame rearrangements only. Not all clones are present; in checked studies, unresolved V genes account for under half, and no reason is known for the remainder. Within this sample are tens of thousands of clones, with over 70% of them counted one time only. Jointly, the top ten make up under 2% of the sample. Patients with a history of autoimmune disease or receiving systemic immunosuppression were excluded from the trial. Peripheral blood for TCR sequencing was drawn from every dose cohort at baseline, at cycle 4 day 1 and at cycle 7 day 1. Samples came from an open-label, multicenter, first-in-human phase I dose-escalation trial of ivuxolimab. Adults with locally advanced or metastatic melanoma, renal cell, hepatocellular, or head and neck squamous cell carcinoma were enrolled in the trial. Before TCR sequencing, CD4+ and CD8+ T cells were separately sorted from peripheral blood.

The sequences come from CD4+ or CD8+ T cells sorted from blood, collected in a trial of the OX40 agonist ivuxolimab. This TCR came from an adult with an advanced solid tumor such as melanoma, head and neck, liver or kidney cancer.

Here is the DNA: TGTGCCAGCTCACAGGGACAAATTAATGAGCAGTTCTTC. Its protein reads: CASSQGQINEQFF. The V and J segments used are TRBV18 and TRBJ2-1; TRBD1 could be the D gene, as 6 bases match. Trimming costs V 4 bases and J 7 bases, and their ends lie 11 bases apart. The germline V gene yields KGHSH for CDR1 and LQKENI for CDR2. Spanning cysteine to phenylalanine, the CDR3 consists of 13 amino acids. Kept here is only the CDR3 DNA, which spans 39 bases and is read in frame from base 1.